What follows are 19 T cell receptor beta chains derived from one specimen sequenced in a study of post-analysis software for immune sequencing data (dated by TCRdb to 2014 to 2015). Beyond this particular receptor, the publication reports: Roughly 5 TRBV segments, including TRBV5-6, TRBV5-1 and TRBV20-1, were significantly more frequent in patients than controls.

Antigen specificity for these receptors is unknown. Libraries were made using PCR. Sequenced using an Illumina HiSeq 2500. To reduce PCR and sequencing biases, unique molecular identifiers were built into the TCR beta cDNA libraries. Through fastp at Q25 and MiXCR, TCRdb rebuilt clones from the public reads, retaining in-frame beta chains. CDR3 protein duplicates are merged, each entry listing the most common genes and DNA. For this sample the table gives about half a million distinct CDR3 sequences, of which roughly 34% were detected only once. The ten largest clones capture around 6.1% of the sample. Sequenced sample: blood. Source of these receptors: a girl aged 2 to 17 with multiple sclerosis.

The V gene is TRBV5-5, the J gene TRBJ1-2; no reliable D call. Germline V CDR1 and CDR2: SGHKS, YYEKEE (reference sequence). CDR3 length equals 16 residues. The CDR3 coding sequence is TGTGCTACATCGATGAACCCTTTATTCGGGGAGTATGGCTACACCTTC. Translation gives CATSMNPLFGEYGYTF.

This chain connects TRBV7-3 to TRBJ2-3; D is unresolved. The CDR3 runs to 12 residues. Germline CDR1 reads SGHTA; CDR2 reads FQGTGA. With 8 bases removed from V and 5 bases from J, the gap between germline ends came to 11 bases. CDR3 sequence (DNA): TGTGCCAGCTCGAATGGAAGAGATACGCAGTATTTT. Translating it yields CASSNGRDTQYF.

This clonotype has a handful of counts. The chain joins TRBV3-1 to TRBJ1-5; D gene uncertain. Per the germline V gene, CDR1 is LGHDT and CDR2 is YNNKEL (reference sequence). The CDR3 spans 15 residues. V gave up 4 bases and J gave up 4 bases, with 14 bases separating them. The CDR3 loop reads CASSPDLGANQPQHF. CDR3 nucleotides: TGTGCCAGCAGCCCCGACTTAGGAGCTAATCAGCCCCAGCATTTT.

The genes are TRBV12-3 or TRBV12-4 and TRBJ2-3; no clear D. CDR3 size: 15 residues. V was clipped by 2 bases and J by 4 bases, with 13 bases between them. CDR3 sequence reads: CASSLLGVGADTQYF. In DNA, the CDR3 is TGTGCCAGCAGTTTATTGGGCGTCGGCGCAGATACGCAGTATTTT.

The chain employs TRBV10-2 and TRBJ2-2, with D maybe TRBD1 (5 bases). The CDR3 is made up of 14 amino acids. Germline CDR1 is WSHSY and CDR2 is SAAADI. V lost 6 bases and J lost 1, with 9 bases in between. The CDR3 sequence: CASREQGNTGELFF. The CDR3 DNA is TGCGCCAGCAGGGAGCAGGGGAACACCGGGGAGCTGTTTTTT.

CDR3 in amino acids: CATSDMDSYEQYF. The CDR3 coding sequence is TGTGCCACCAGTGATATGGACAGCTACGAGCAGTACTTC. This rearrangement joins TRBV24-1 to TRBJ2-7, with D tentatively TRBD1 (6 bases). The CDR3 is made up of 13 amino acids. Between the trimmed V and J ends, which lost 3 bases and 3 bases, there was a span of 8 bases. Germline CDR1 reads KGHDR; CDR2 reads SFDVKD.

V gene TRBV3-1 combines with J gene TRBJ2-3; D call uncertain. This CDR3 is built from 14 residues. CDR1 and CDR2 (germline): LGHDT, YNNKEL (reference sequence). V lost 7 bases, J lost 0 bases, and 11 bases lay in between. CDR3 protein: CASKALYSTDTQYF. The CDR3, as DNA: TGTGCCAGCAAAGCCCTCTATAGCACAGATACGCAGTATTTT.

This clonotype was observed a handful of times. This chain connects TRBV5-1 to TRBJ1-2; D possibly corresponds to TRBD1 (5 bases). Looked up from germline, CDR1 is SGHRS and CDR2 is YFSETQ. V was cut by 5 bases and J by 3 bases, with 14 bases left in between. The CDR3 runs 14 residues. The CDR3 loop is CASSSAGRDYGYTF. As DNA, the CDR3 is TGCGCCAGCAGTTCGGCGGGACGGGACTATGGCTACACCTTC.

The rearrangement uses TRBV9 and TRBJ2-3, with TRBD2 as a possible D gene (6 bases). V was clipped by 3 bases and J by 2 bases, with 10 bases between them. The germline CDR1 and CDR2 sequences are SGDLS and YYNGEE. The CDR3 spans 14 residues. The chain's CDR3 is CASSETRSTDTQYF. CDR3 nucleotides: TGTGCCAGCAGCGAGACTAGATCCACAGATACGCAGTATTTT.

This clonotype was recorded a few times. The rearrangement joins TRBV7-3 to TRBJ2-5; perhaps D is TRBD1 or TRBD2 (5 bases each). Germline V gene sequence: CDR1 SGHTA, CDR2 FQGTGA. The CDR3 length is 15 residues. V lost 5 bases to trimming and J lost 1 base, with 14 bases between them. CDR3 sequence reads: CASSLMGEFQETQYF. CDR3 bases: TGTGCCAGCAGCCTTATGGGGGAGTTCCAAGAGACCCAGTACTTC.

The chain combines TRBV20-1 with TRBJ1-2, with 8 positions matching TRBD1. Germline CDR1 reads DFQATT; CDR2 reads SNEGSKA (reference sequence). J lost 5 bases, V lost 2 bases, and 4 bases had no gene match. The CDR3 has 13 residues. The CDR3 nucleotides are TGCAGTGCTAGACAGGGGGCTACTTATGGCTACACCTTC. This gives the protein CSARQGATYGYTF.

Concerning this clonotype itself: One end of the junction varies from germline; a read error may be responsible. CDR3 protein: CASSPDRFRTDAQYF. CDR3 DNA: TGTGCCAGCAGCCCCGACAGGTTTCGCACAGATGCGCAGTATTTT. The chain links TRBV7-2 to TRBJ2-3; D is perhaps TRBD1 (6 bases). Germline assignment: CDR1 SGHTA and CDR2 FQGNSA. The CDR3 contains 15 residues.

This chain joins TRBV29-1 and TRBJ2-7; D may correspond to TRBD1 or TRBD2 (5 bases each). The CDR3 is made up of 12 amino acids. Germline V gives CDR1 SQVTM, CDR2 ANQGSEA. The V end lost 3 bases, the J end lost 3 bases, and 9 bases lay between the germline ends. Here the CDR3 reads CSVEGDLYEQYF. CDR3 in DNA: TGCAGCGTTGAGGGGGACCTCTACGAGCAGTACTTC.

The genes are TRBV7-9 and TRBJ2-1; D tentatively reads TRBD1 or TRBD2 (5 bases each). The CDR3 has 16 amino acids. Trimming took off 4 bases at V and 7 bases at J, with 20 bases between the two ends. Germline lookup yields CDR1 SEHNR and CDR2 FQNEAQ (reference sequence). CDR3 coding DNA: TGTGCCAGCAGCTCCGTGAGGGCCGGGACGCGGAATGAGCAGTTCTTC. Translated, it gives CASSSVRAGTRNEQFF.

J is TRBJ2-5 and V is TRBV7-9; weak D call: TRBD1 (5 bases). Germline V gene sequence: CDR1 SEHNR, CDR2 FQNEAQ (reference sequence). There are 14 residues in the CDR3. Trimming cost V 3 bases and J 11 bases, with 19 bases left between them. In nucleotides, the CDR3 is TGTGCCAGCAGCTTTCTCAGGGTGCTCAATGAGCAGTACTTC. As protein: CASSFLRVLNEQYF.

This clonotype was found a few times. This chain links TRBV4-1 with TRBJ2-1; 12 bases are shared with TRBD2. The trim removed 4 bases at V and 10 bases at J, leaving 11 bases unmatched. Germline V gene sequence: CDR1 MGHRA, CDR2 YSYEKL. The CDR3 spans 16 residues. CDR3 loop: CASSLSGLAGIGEQFF. CDR3 DNA: TGCGCCAGCAGCCTAAGCGGACTAGCGGGGATCGGGGAGCAGTTCTTC.

The gene calls are TRBV10-3 and TRBJ2-1, with D possibly matching TRBD2 (7 bases). V lost 8 bases and J lost 4, with 24 bases in between. Germline assignment: CDR1 ENHRY and CDR2 SYGVKD. This CDR3 has 17 amino acids. CDR3 protein: CAISSGTEGGAYNEQFF. The CDR3, as DNA: TGTGCCATCTCCTCGGGGACCGAGGGGGGGGCTTACAATGAGCAGTTCTTC.

This clonotype has just a few counts. This rearrangement joins TRBV6-5 to TRBJ2-1; 9 bases line up with TRBD1. Trimming removed 2 bases from V and 7 bases from J; junction bases left unmatched: 6. The V gene's germline CDR1 is MNHEY and CDR2 SVGAGI. The CDR3 has 15 residues. CDR3 sequence reads: CASSYRDRVDNEQFF. As DNA, the CDR3 is TGTGCCAGCAGTTACAGGGACAGGGTGGATAATGAGCAGTTCTTC.

This clonotype was seen a few times. The V gene is TRBV12-3 or TRBV12-4, the J gene TRBJ1-4; D possibly corresponds to TRBD1 (6 bases). The CDR3 sequence is 15 residues long. Trimming stripped 5 bases from V and 7 bases from J, with 17 bases between. Written as DNA, the CDR3 is TGTGCCAGCAGTCCCTTACTCGGGGGGCCTGAAAAACTGTTTTTT. Residues: CASSPLLGGPEKLFF.